This entry describes one T cell receptor beta chain. The antigen remains unidentified. A sample-barcoded 5' primer and a J-beta primer mix were used in a second PCR of roughly 7 to 12 cycles. One entry per CDR3 protein results from TCRdb running MiXCR on the 5' RACE reads. The table records roughly 2 million distinct CDR3 sequences, about 50% of them present only once. Germline CDR1 is MGHDK and CDR2 is SYGVNS. The CDR3 length is 15 residues. Trimming took off 5 bases at V and 0 bases at J, with 12 bases between the two ends. The data are from a study of blood T cells in healthy people across ages. Study-level results: Compared with aged donors, long-lived donors showed fewer expanded clones, suggesting selection. Per million T cells, TCR beta diversity dropped roughly linearly as age increased.

Each sample provided at least 5 micrograms of extracted total RNA. The V call is TRBV25-1, the J call TRBJ2-3; the D gene is possibly TRBD1 (6 bases). The specimen sequenced was blood. This TCR was recovered from a woman in her thirties or forties in good health. The CDR3 DNA sequence: TGTGCCAGCAGTACCCAAGACAGGAGCACAGATACGCAGTATTTT. Its protein is CASSTQDRSTDTQYF.